This record covers a single TCR beta chain. Its cognate antigen is unknown. Profiled with immunoSEQ multiplex PCR; TCRdb holds only in-frame clones, not every one. There are over 100,000 clones in the sample; 87% occur only once, and about 2.5% lies in the top ten. The sample is drawn from a study of T cell responses to AZD1222 COVID-19 vaccine. Findings and limits, study-wide: Two AZD1222 administrations were followed by greater Spike-specific TCR breadth and depth.

Trimming shortened V by 0 bases and J by 0 bases, and 6 bases separated the two germline ends. Germline loops: CDR1 SGHRS, CDR2 YFSETQ. CDR3 length equals 15 residues. The chain is built from TRBV5-1 and TRBJ1-4, with unresolved D. This sequence originates from an adult who received the AZD1222 COVID-19 vaccine. This specimen was peripheral blood, taken 28 days after the second AZD1222 dose. The CDR3 sequence: CASSLDSPTNEKLFF. The CDR3 DNA sequence: TGCGCCAGCAGCTTGGACAGTCCAACTAATGAAAAACTGTTTTTT. The full variable domain, its missing parts supplied by reference TRBV5-1 and TRBJ1-4, is KAGVTQTPRYLIKTRGQQVTLSCSPISGHRSVSWYQQTPGQGLQFLFEYFSETQRNKGNFPGRFSGRQFSNSRSEMNVSTLELGDSALYLCASSLDSPTNEKLFFGSGTQLSVL.